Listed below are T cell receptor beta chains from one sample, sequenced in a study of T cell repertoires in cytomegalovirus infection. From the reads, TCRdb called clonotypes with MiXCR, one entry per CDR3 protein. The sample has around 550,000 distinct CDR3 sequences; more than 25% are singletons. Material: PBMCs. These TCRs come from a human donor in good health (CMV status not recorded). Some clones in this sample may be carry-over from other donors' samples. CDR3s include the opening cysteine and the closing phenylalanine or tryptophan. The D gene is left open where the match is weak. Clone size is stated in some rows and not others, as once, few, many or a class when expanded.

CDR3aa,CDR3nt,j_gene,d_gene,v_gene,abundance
CSLSEGTEAFF,TGCAGCCTAAGCGAAGGTACTGAAGCTTTCTTT,TRBJ1-1,-,TRBV29-1,few
CASRQGGTINTEAFF,TGTGCCAGCAGGCAGGGGGGCACGATTAACACTGAAGCTTTCTTT,TRBJ1-1,TRBD1,TRBV28,many
CASSFSLAGESYNEQFF,TGTGCCAGCAGCTTTTCCTTAGCGGGAGAATCCTACAATGAGCAGTTCTTC,TRBJ2-1,TRBD2,TRBV7-8,-
CASRPDSGTPTTNEKLFF,TGTGCCAGCAGACCGGACTCCGGGACACCAACAACTAATGAAAAACTGTTTTTT,TRBJ1-4,-,TRBV12-3/TRBV12-4,few
CASSSNRGTDTQYF,TGTGCCAGCAGCTCAAACAGGGGAACAGATACGCAGTATTTT,TRBJ2-3,TRBD1,TRBV7-2,few
CASSKGTSGRRDTQYF,TGTGCCAGTAGTAAGGGGACTAGCGGGAGACGAGATACGCAGTATTTT,TRBJ2-3,TRBD2,TRBV19,few
CASSQERLAGETQYF,TGTGCCAGCAGCCAAGAACGACTAGCGGGAGAGACCCAGTACTTC,TRBJ2-5,TRBD2,TRBV14,few
CASSLNGGAGETQYF,TGTGCCAGCAGCTTAAACGGGGGGGCTGGAGAGACCCAGTACTTC,TRBJ2-5,TRBD2,TRBV7-3,many
CSAGHNTEAFF,TGCAGCGCCGGACACAACACTGAAGCTTTCTTT,TRBJ1-1,-,TRBV29-1,few
CASKKRDEQYF,TGTGCCAGCAAAAAGAGGGACGAGCAGTACTTC,TRBJ2-7,-,TRBV28,few
CATSEGRNRRAQETQYF,TGTGCCACCAGTGAGGGTCGAAATCGGAGGGCCCAAGAGACCCAGTACTTC,TRBJ2-5,-,TRBV24-1,few
CASSLGWGQNEKLFF,TGTGCCAGCAGTCTGGGGTGGGGCCAGAATGAAAAACTGTTTTTT,TRBJ1-4,-,TRBV25-1,-
CASSIVHRNTEAFF,TGTGCCAGTAGTATCGTACACAGAAACACTGAAGCTTTCTTT,TRBJ1-1,-,TRBV19,few
CASSSRTAGNQPQHF,TGTGCCAGCAGCTCCCGGACGGCAGGAAATCAGCCCCAGCATTTT,TRBJ1-5,-,TRBV7-2,-
CASSLVRVGGSPLHF,TGCGCCAGCAGCTTGGTCAGGGTTGGGGGATCACCCCTCCACTTT,TRBJ1-6,-,TRBV5-1,few
CASSPWGVATDTQYF,TGTGCCAGCAGTCCCTGGGGGGTAGCCACAGATACGCAGTATTTT,TRBJ2-3,-,TRBV27,-
CSVVTVNSIYGYTF,TGCAGCGTTGTGACTGTGAATTCTATCTATGGCTACACCTTC,TRBJ1-2,-,TRBV29-1,-
CASSLVNRGTGELFF,TGCGCCAGCAGCTTGGTCAACAGGGGGACCGGGGAGCTGTTTTTT,TRBJ2-2,TRBD1,TRBV5-1,few
CAWSVEDYGYTF,TGTGCCTGGAGTGTAGAGGACTATGGCTACACCTTC,TRBJ1-2,-,TRBV30,-
CASRPGTGGTDTQYF,TGTGCCAGCAGACCCGGGACAGGGGGTACGGATACGCAGTATTTT,TRBJ2-3,TRBD1,TRBV6-1,-
CASSSRLAGGNEQYF,TGTGCCAGCAGCTCCAGACTAGCGGGAGGAAACGAGCAGTACTTC,TRBJ2-7,TRBD2,TRBV7-8,many
CASSFGTGGGYNEQFF,TGTGCCAGCAGCTTTGGGACAGGGGGTGGCTACAATGAGCAGTTCTTC,TRBJ2-1,TRBD1,TRBV7-2,few
CASSPKNIHEQFF,TGTGCCAGCAGTCCGAAAAATATCCATGAGCAGTTCTTC,TRBJ2-1,-,TRBV27,-
CASSSPLGEQFF,TGTGCCAGCAGCTCGCCGCTGGGTGAGCAGTTCTTC,TRBJ2-1,-,TRBV7-6,many
CASNMHTNYGYTF,TGTGCCAGCAATATGCATACTAACTATGGCTACACCTTC,TRBJ1-2,-,TRBV28,few
CATSRDIARQFF,TGTGCCACCAGCAGAGATATAGCGAGACAGTTCTTC,TRBJ2-1,-,TRBV15,-
CASSQMTRAREQFF,TGCGCCAGCAGCCAGATGACCCGAGCTCGGGAGCAGTTCTTC,TRBJ2-1,-,TRBV4-3,few
CASSLAGGPFEQFF,TGTGCCAGCAGTCTGGCGGGAGGGCCATTTGAGCAGTTCTTC,TRBJ2-1,TRBD2,TRBV28,few
CASRGLAGPDTQYF,TGTGCCAGTAGAGGACTAGCGGGGCCAGATACGCAGTATTTT,TRBJ2-3,TRBD2,TRBV19,-
CASNRQAGEKLFF,TGTGCCAGCAATCGACAGGCGGGCGAAAAACTGTTTTTT,TRBJ1-4,-,TRBV2,few
CASSPQGRSSYNEQFF,TGTGCCAGCAGCCCACAGGGGCGGAGCTCCTACAATGAGCAGTTCTTC,TRBJ2-1,TRBD1,TRBV7-2,-
CASSYSGSSNEKLFF,TGTGCCAGCAGCTACTCGGGCAGTTCTAATGAAAAACTGTTTTTT,TRBJ1-4,-,TRBV6-5,-
CASTSPFYLQPSSGANVLTF,TGTGCCAGCACCTCCCCCTTCTATCTCCAGCCGTCCTCTGGGGCCAACGTCCTGACTTTC,TRBJ2-6,-,TRBV6-2/TRBV6-3,-
CASRWTSGGYEQYF,TGCGCCAGCAGATGGACTAGCGGGGGCTACGAGCAGTACTTC,TRBJ2-7,TRBD2,TRBV5-1,-
CASSSNRDSYNEQFF,TGTGCCAGCAGCTCAAACAGGGACTCCTACAATGAGCAGTTCTTC,TRBJ2-1,-,TRBV7-2,few
CAISSGPGQGDQPQHF,TGTGCCATCAGCTCTGGACCCGGACAGGGAGATCAGCCCCAGCATTTT,TRBJ1-5,TRBD1,TRBV10-3,-
CASSSDRLNVLTF,TGTGCCAGCAGCTCGGACAGACTCAACGTCCTGACTTTC,TRBJ2-6,-,TRBV7-9,-
CASSLTTTVSSYEQYF,TGCGCCAGCAGCCTAACTACGACGGTCAGCTCCTACGAGCAGTACTTC,TRBJ2-7,-,TRBV5-1,-
CASFWYGSTDTQYF,TGTGCCAGCTTCTGGTATGGTTCGACAGATACGCAGTATTTT,TRBJ2-3,-,TRBV5-4,once
CSARAGTGNQPQHF,TGCAGTGCTAGGGCGGGTACAGGCAATCAGCCCCAGCATTTT,TRBJ1-5,-,TRBV20-1,-
CASSMGRDRETQYF,TGTGCCAGTAGTATGGGTCGGGACCGTGAGACCCAGTACTTC,TRBJ2-5,-,TRBV19,few
CASSSGIYGYGYTF,TGTGCCAGCAGTTCCGGGATCTACGGCTATGGCTACACCTTC,TRBJ1-2,-,TRBV6-2/TRBV6-3,-
CASSFGRGNGEQYF,TGTGCCAGCAGCTTCGGCAGGGGAAACGGCGAGCAGTACTTC,TRBJ2-7,-,TRBV11-3,-
CATSRDLPPGAWEKLFF,TGTGCCACCAGCAGAGATCTGCCACCGGGGGCTTGGGAAAAACTGTTTTTT,TRBJ1-4,-,TRBV15,-
CASSLDVTQPQHF,TGTGCCAGCAGCTTAGATGTCACTCAGCCCCAGCATTTT,TRBJ1-5,-,TRBV7-8,many
CASSRLASNNEQYF,TGTGCCAGCAGTCGTCTGGCTAGTAACAACGAGCAGTACTTC,TRBJ2-7,-,TRBV12-3/TRBV12-4,-
CASSISRGRYNEQFF,TGTGCCAGTAGTATTTCTCGCGGGCGCTACAATGAGCAGTTCTTC,TRBJ2-1,-,TRBV19,-
CASGFDSYGYTF,TGTGCCAGCGGATTTGACAGCTATGGCTACACCTTC,TRBJ1-2,-,TRBV7-2,-
CASSRGGTYEQYF,TGTGCCAGCAGTCGGGGGGGAACCTACGAGCAGTACTTC,TRBJ2-7,TRBD2,TRBV27,many
CASTPMTRGNTEAFF,TGTGCCAGCACCCCGATGACCCGGGGGAACACTGAAGCTTTCTTT,TRBJ1-1,-,TRBV12-3/TRBV12-4,many
CASSALSIPERRGGELFF,TGTGCCAGCAGCGCCCTCTCTATCCCCGAGCGGCGGGGCGGGGAGCTGTTTTTT,TRBJ2-2,-,TRBV7-2,-
CASHWSGVGNEQFF,TGTGCCAGCCACTGGTCCGGAGTGGGGAATGAGCAGTTCTTC,TRBJ2-1,-,TRBV6-2/TRBV6-3,-
CASSLAGGRGSIF,TGTGCCAGCAGTTTAGCGGGAGGACGGGGGTCGATCTTC,TRBJ2-1,-,TRBV12-3/TRBV12-4,-
CASSYRVTNTEAFF,TGTGCCAGCAGTTATCGGGTTACGAACACTGAAGCTTTCTTT,TRBJ1-1,-,TRBV6-5,few
CASRWDKDTPSTDTQYF,TGTGCCAGCAGGTGGGACAAGGACACACCTAGCACAGATACGCAGTATTTT,TRBJ2-3,-,TRBV2,-
CSATGQGLRNSPLHF,TGCAGTGCAACGGGACAGGGGCTTCGGAATTCACCCCTGCACTTT,TRBJ1-6,TRBD1,TRBV20-1,once
CASSLAGGSSGGYTF,TGTGCCAGCAGCTTAGCCGGCGGTTCCTCTGGTGGCTACACCTTC,TRBJ1-2,-,TRBV7-8,-
CASSLTGDLSGANVLTF,TGTGCCAGCAGCCTGACAGGGGACCTCTCTGGGGCCAACGTCCTGACTTTC,TRBJ2-6,TRBD1,TRBV6-5,-
CASSRSGGPSTDTQYF,TGTGCCAGCAGTCGTTCGGGGGGACCTAGCACAGATACGCAGTATTTT,TRBJ2-3,TRBD2,TRBV5-4,once